The text below deals with one TCR beta chain. Its antigen is still unknown. The sample comes from a study of CD8 T cells in Susac syndrome. Study in general: Among the Susac syndrome patients who underwent sequencing, about six had clinically active disease, while eight of them were in remission. Whole-study findings and limits: The study recognized that its TCR sequencing and HLA analysis covered a relatively small number of individuals.

Sequencing of TCR beta was undertaken in CD8+ and CD4+ T cells derived from blood. RNA in amounts of about 0.45 to 1 ug was reverse transcribed with random hexamers. TCR beta CDR3 was amplified by immunoSEQ covering 54 Vbeta and 13 Jbeta. TCRdb reprocessed the immunoSEQ multiplex PCR reads via MiXCR and lists one record per CDR3 protein. The sample has approximately 190,000 distinct CDR3 sequences; around 95% are singletons. Germline V gene data show CDR1 as SGHRS and CDR2 as YFSETQ. Trimming removed 3 bases at V and 4 bases at J, with 13 bases between. The CDR3 runs 14 residues. What was sequenced was CD4+ T cells from PBMCs. The TCR sequence derives from a human donor with Susac syndrome. V is TRBV5-1 and J is TRBJ1-2; D is perhaps TRBD1 (6 bases). CDR3 DNA sequence: TGCGCCAGCAGCTCCACCCAGACAGGCTATGGCTACACCTTC. Protein: CASSSTQTGYGYTF.